A single sample is the source of the 29 T cell receptor beta chains below, sequenced in a study of cytomegalovirus exposure and HLA in healthy donors (dated by TCRdb to about 2017). The library was made by the immunoSEQ multiplex PCR assay. For the multiplex PCR, a mixture combining 60 forward primers for TCR Vbeta segments and 13 reverse primers for TCR Jbeta segments was used. Held by TCRdb, this immuneACCESS table contains in-frame sequences only and omits some clones. Under half of the omission traces to an unresolved V gene where checked; the cause of the rest is unknown. The sample yields about 180,000 clones; about two thirds were counted once. The ten largest clonotypes hold around 2.3% of the sample. Sequencing was performed on PBMCs. All receptors derive from a human donor in good health.

As for this clone: The junction shows a germline mismatch at one end, possibly a read error. This chain connects TRBV18 to TRBJ1-1; a weak D match, TRBD1 (6 bases). CDR3 length equals 11 residues. CDR1 and CDR2 (germline): KGHSH, LQKENI. Here the CDR3 DNA reads TGTGCCAGCTCACAACAGGGAAAGTTAGGTTTT. It specifies CASSQQGKLGF.

This rearrangement joins TRBV11-2 to TRBJ2-7; no reliable D call. CDR3 length: 13 amino acids. Between the trimmed V and J ends, which lost 5 bases and 3 bases, there was a span of 11 bases. The germline CDR1 and CDR2 sequences are SGHAT and FQNNGV. CDR3 protein: CASSVGQVYEQYF. CDR3 in DNA: TGTGCCAGCAGCGTAGGGCAGGTCTACGAGCAGTACTTC.

The chain links TRBV30 to TRBJ2-7, with D perhaps TRBD2 (7 bases). CDR1 and CDR2 from the germline V gene are GTSNPN and SVGIG (reference sequence). Trimming pared 4 bases from V and 4 bases from J, leaving 14 bases between. The CDR3 is 13 amino acids. The CDR3 DNA is TGTGCCTGGATGGGGGGGGCCAATTACGAGCAGTACTTC. Its protein product is CAWMGGANYEQYF.

This sequence joins TRBV7-2 and TRBJ2-3; perhaps TRBD2 as D (6 bases). The V end lost 5 bases, the J end lost 0 bases, and 12 bases lay between the germline ends. Germline V gives CDR1 SGHTA, CDR2 FQGNSA. CDR3 length equals 15 residues. The CDR3 coding sequence is TGTGCCAGCAGCCCAGGACTATCCAGCACAGATACGCAGTATTTT. The encoded protein is CASSPGLSSTDTQYF.

This clone is a singleton in its sample. The chain links TRBV4-1 to TRBJ1-5, with D hard to call. V lost 0 bases to trimming and J lost 4 bases, with 4 bases between them. CDR1 is MGHRA, CDR2 YSYEKL, per germline. CDR3 length: 13 residues. This CDR3 reads CASSQDPNQPQHF. CDR3 coding DNA: TGCGCCAGCAGCCAAGATCCGAATCAGCCCCAGCATTTT.

The V call is TRBV27, the J call TRBJ2-5; 8 nucleotides line up with TRBD1. V gave up 6 bases and J gave up 5 bases; unmatched junction bases: 5. The CDR3 length is 13 residues. Per germline, CDR1 MNHEY and CDR2 SMNVEV (reference sequence). CDR3 coding DNA: TGTGCCAGCAGCCTGGACAGGGCGGAGACCCAGTACTTC. This sequence encodes CASSLDRAETQYF.

Notes on this clone: Other DNA sequences in this specimen translate into the identical CDR3. The chain carries TRBV2 and TRBJ1-5; D may be TRBD1 (6 bases). V gave up 3 bases and J gave up 2 bases, with 8 bases separating them. CDR1 and CDR2 (germline): SNHLY, FYNNEI. The CDR3 has 14 residues. The CDR3 DNA follows: TGTGCCAGCAGTGACAGGGGACGCAATCAGCCCCAGCATTTT. Protein product: CASSDRGRNQPQHF. The whole variable domain, remainder taken from reference TRBV2 and TRBJ1-5, is EPEVTQTPSHQVTQMGQEVILRCVPISNHLYFYWYRQILGQKVEFLVSFYNNEISEKSEIFDDQFSVERPDGSNFTLKIRSTKLEDSAMYFCASSDRGRNQPQHFGDGTRLSIL.

The V and J genes are TRBV18 and TRBJ2-7; TRBD1 is a possible D gene (6 bases). CDR1 is KGHSH, CDR2 LQKENI, per germline. The CDR3 length is 14 residues. V was cut by 5 bases and J by 2 bases, with 13 bases left in between. The CDR3 region is CASSTGTPTYEQYF. The CDR3 DNA reads as TGTGCCAGCTCAACAGGGACCCCTACCTACGAGCAGTACTTC.

DNA of the CDR3: TGTGCCAGCAGCGTCGGAGGGTATGACACCATATATTTT. The encoded protein is CASSVGGYDTIYF. This chain joins TRBV9 and TRBJ1-3, with D unresolved. The CDR3 loop spans 13 amino acids. Trimming removed 2 bases at V and 8 bases at J, with 11 bases between. Germline CDR1 is SGDLS and CDR2 is YYNGEE.

This clone came up a few times. The chain uses TRBV27 and TRBJ2-6; maybe TRBD1 (5 bases). CDR3 size: 17 residues. Germline-derived CDR1 and CDR2 are MNHEY and SMNVEV (reference sequence). V lost 3 bases, J lost 0 bases, and 12 bases lay in between. The CDR3 region is CASSLGQGSSGANVLTF. DNA of the CDR3: TGTGCCAGCAGTTTGGGGCAGGGAAGCTCTGGGGCCAACGTCCTGACTTTC. Full variable domain (outside the CDR3, taken from reference TRBV27 and TRBJ2-6): EAQVTQNPRYLITVTGKKLTVTCSQNMNHEYMSWYRQDPGLGLRQIYYSMNVEVTDKGDVPEGYKVSRKEKRNFPLILESPSPNQTSLYFCASSLGQGSSGANVLTFGAGSRLTVL.

This clone was observed a handful of times. The V call is TRBV7-8, the J call TRBJ2-7, with no clear D. V was trimmed by 0 bases and J by 3 bases, leaving 6 bases between them. Germline CDR1 and CDR2: SGHVS and FQNEAQ. The CDR3 sequence is 13 residues long. The CDR3 is CASSLAPDYEQYF. In DNA form, the CDR3 reads TGTGCCAGCAGCTTAGCCCCAGACTACGAGCAGTACTTC.

This chain uses TRBV2 with TRBJ1-1; 8 nucleotides line up with TRBD1. The CDR3 runs 12 residues. The germline CDR1 and CDR2 sequences are SNHLY and FYNNEI. Trimming cost V 4 bases and J 11 bases; bases outside gene matches: 6. The chain's CDR3 is CASSARGLTAFF. The CDR3 bases are TGTGCCAGCAGTGCCAGGGGGCTTACGGCTTTCTTT.

This clone was observed a few times. J is TRBJ2-5 and V is TRBV13; 7 bases agree with TRBD1. The germline V gene has CDR1 PRHDT and CDR2 FYEKMQ (reference sequence). V trimming: 7 bases; J trimming: 1 base; junction bases outside the gene matches: 6. CDR3 length: 14 amino acids. CDR3 amino acids: CASIRQGTQETQYF. CDR3 nucleotide sequence: TGTGCCAGCATCCGACAGGGCACCCAAGAGACCCAGTACTTC.

This chain's CDR3 is CASSDAGQIYGYTF. In DNA form, the CDR3 reads TGCGCCAGCAGCGACGCGGGGCAGATATATGGCTACACCTTC. The chain recombines TRBV5-1 with TRBJ1-2; the D gene is possibly TRBD1 (5 bases). V lost 4 bases and J 5 bases, leaving 15 bases between the germline ends. The CDR3 consists of 14 residues. Germline V gene lookup returns CDR1 SGHRS and CDR2 YFSETQ.

The chain is built from TRBV6-5 and TRBJ2-7; TRBD1 aligns across 8 bases. The CDR3 is 15 residues long. The V segment lost 6 bases and the J segment 0 bases; nucleotides outside the gene matches: 7. Per the germline V gene, CDR1 is MNHEY and CDR2 is SVGAGI. CDR3 coding DNA: TGTGCCAGCAGGGGACAGGTCTCCAACTCCTACGAGCAGTACTTC. This codes for CASRGQVSNSYEQYF.

V gene TRBV27 combines with J gene TRBJ2-7, with 7 bases aligning to TRBD1. Germline values: CDR1 MNHEY, CDR2 SMNVEV (reference sequence). The CDR3 loop spans 14 amino acids. V dropped 6 bases and J dropped 2; count of bases not matched to a gene: 7. CDR3 region: CASSPRTGAYEQYF. The CDR3, as DNA: TGTGCCAGCAGCCCCCGCACAGGGGCCTACGAGCAGTACTTC.

The J gene is TRBJ1-2, the V gene TRBV5-1; D not certain. Germline CDR1 and CDR2: SGHRS and YFSETQ. This CDR3 has 15 amino acids. Trimming shortened V by 0 bases and J by 5 bases, and 14 bases separated the two germline ends. CDR3 amino acids: CASSLEAPRVYGYTF. CDR3 nucleotides: TGCGCCAGCAGCTTGGAAGCCCCCCGGGTTTATGGCTACACCTTC.

The rearrangement joins TRBV7-3 to TRBJ2-7; D might be TRBD1 (5 bases). V lost 5 bases and J 5 bases, leaving 13 bases between the germline ends. This CDR3 has 13 residues. Germline values: CDR1 SGHTA, CDR2 FQGTGA. This chain's CDR3 is CASSQTVDHEQYF. The DNA of the CDR3 is TGTGCCAGCAGCCAGACAGTAGACCACGAGCAGTACTTC.

The J gene is TRBJ2-5, the V gene TRBV5-1; 9 bases are shared with TRBD2. The junction had 3 bases not matched to a gene; V was cut back by 4 bases and J by 5 bases. CDR1 is SGHRS and CDR2 is YFSETQ in the germline V gene. The CDR3 totals 13 residues. CDR3 DNA: TGCGCCAGCAGCCCTAGCGGGGATGAGACCCAGTACTTC. This encodes CASSPSGDETQYF.

The chain has TRBV12-5 and TRBJ1-3; D unresolved. Looked up from germline, CDR1 is LGHNT and CDR2 is FRNRAP. This CDR3 contains 15 residues. The V and J ends lost 4 bases and 0 bases respectively, with 10 bases between them. Here the CDR3 reads CASGSQSSSGNTIYF. The CDR3 DNA follows: TGTGCTAGTGGTTCCCAGTCGTCCTCTGGAAACACCATATATTTT.

The chain links TRBV7-9 to TRBJ2-7; TRBD1 is a possible D gene (6 bases). V lost 5 bases and J 2 bases, leaving 7 bases between the germline ends. This CDR3 is built from 12 residues. CDR1 SEHNR and CDR2 FQNEAQ come from the germline V gene (reference sequence). The CDR3 sequence is CASSRDTYEQYF. The CDR3 DNA reads as TGTGCCAGCAGCCGGGACACCTACGAGCAGTACTTC.

This rearrangement joins TRBV5-1 to TRBJ1-2; TRBD1 agrees at 7 bases. Looked up from germline, CDR1 is SGHRS and CDR2 is YFSETQ. The junction had 5 bases not matched to a gene; V was cut back by 0 bases and J by 0 bases. The CDR3 has 16 amino acids. The CDR3 sequence: CASSLGGDSSNYGYTF. DNA for the CDR3: TGCGCCAGCAGCTTGGGGGGGGACAGTTCTAACTATGGCTACACCTTC.

This clone was seen only once. The chain is built from TRBV2 and TRBJ1-5; D not resolved. The CDR3 covers 15 residues. The V end lost 6 bases, the J end lost 4 bases, and 16 bases lay between the germline ends. Germline V gene lookup returns CDR1 SNHLY and CDR2 FYNNEI. The CDR3 coding sequence is TGTGCCAGCAGCCCGGAGGGATGGGGAAATCAGCCCCAGCATTTT. Translation gives CASSPEGWGNQPQHF.

The chain recombines TRBV2 with TRBJ2-2; D may be TRBD2 (5 bases). Trimming pared 8 bases from V and 3 bases from J, leaving 13 bases between. Germline V gene data show CDR1 as SNHLY and CDR2 as FYNNEI. The CDR3 sequence is 14 residues long. The CDR3 DNA is TGTGCCAGCGGTTGGCTAGCCTACACCGGGGAGCTGTTTTTT. Its translation: CASGWLAYTGELFF.

CDR3 coding DNA: TGCGCCAGCAGCCTAACGGGACAGGGTCAGGGTGGCTACACCTTC. Translating gives CASSLTGQGQGGYTF. The J gene is TRBJ1-2, the V gene TRBV5-1, with 9 bases identical to TRBD1. Germline-derived CDR1 and CDR2 are SGHRS and YFSETQ. The V gene end was trimmed by 4 bases and the J gene end by 7 bases; junction bases not matched to a gene: 11. The CDR3 has 15 residues.

This clone was counted between two and nine times. This chain links TRBV5-8 with TRBJ1-1, with 10 positions matching TRBD1. Germline loops: CDR1 SGHTS, CDR2 YDEGEE. The CDR3 runs to 16 residues. Trimming took 4 bases from V and 1 from J; bases not matched to a gene: 7. As DNA, the CDR3 is TGTGCCAGCAGCCTCAGACAGGGGGCTGGGAACACTGAAGCTTTCTTT. Translating it yields CASSLRQGAGNTEAFF.

The chain couples TRBV19 to TRBJ2-5, with D unresolved. The germline V gene has CDR1 LNHDA and CDR2 SQIVND (reference sequence). The CDR3 has 12 residues. V lost 7 bases to trimming and J lost 1 base, with 7 bases between them. The CDR3, as DNA: TGTGCCAGTAATAGCCCCCAAGAGACCCAGTACTTC. Its protein product is CASNSPQETQYF.

The chain carries TRBV19 and TRBJ1-1, with 7 bases aligning to TRBD1. The CDR3 covers 13 residues. The V gene's germline CDR1 is LNHDA and CDR2 SQIVND (reference sequence). CDR3: CASYDRDSPEAFF. CDR3 in DNA: TGTGCTAGTTACGACAGGGACTCACCTGAAGCTTTCTTT.

The chain recombines TRBV9 with TRBJ2-2, with D possibly being TRBD1 (6 bases). Germline V CDR1 and CDR2: SGDLS, YYNGEE. CDR3 length: 15 residues. Trimming removed 0 bases at V and 3 bases at J, with 9 bases between. DNA for the CDR3: TGTGCCAGCAGCGTAGGAGGGGGAGACACCGGGGAGCTGTTTTTT. Amino acid sequence: CASSVGGGDTGELFF.